These 18 T cell receptor beta chains were sequenced from one sample in a study of blood T cell repertoires in COVID-19 (dated by TCRdb to 2020 to 2022). Library creation used the immunoSEQ multiplex PCR assay. In TCRdb, the immuneACCESS table is reduced to in-frame sequences with V and J assigned. These tables do not hold every clone; where another copy was compared, an unresolved V gene accounts for under half, and the others remain unexplained. The sample table lists roughly 69,000 clones, around four fifths of them with a count of one. Together, the top ten hold 14% of the sample. Sequenced material: peripheral blood. The receptors here all came from a man in his sixties with COVID-19, enrolled during active disease.

This chain uses TRBV5-6 with TRBJ1-3; tentative D call: TRBD1 (5 bases). V lost 4 bases and J lost 2, with 13 bases in between. The germline V gene has CDR1 SGHDT and CDR2 YYEEEE. The CDR3 is 15 amino acids. The CDR3 DNA sequence: TGTGCCAGCAGCCTTCGACAGAGTCCTGGAAACACCATATATTTT. Translation gives CASSLRQSPGNTIYF.

This clone was seen once. The DNA of the CDR3 is TGTGCCACCAGCAGATCCAGCGGGGGCGCAGATACGCAGTATTTT. This gives the protein CATSRSSGGADTQYF. V and J are TRBV15 and TRBJ2-3, with TRBD2 matching 8 bases. Per germline, CDR1 LNHNV and CDR2 YYDKDF (reference sequence). The trim removed 2 bases at V and 4 bases at J, leaving 5 bases unmatched. CDR3 length equals 15 residues.

The V gene is TRBV7-9, the J gene TRBJ2-7, with D uncertain. Germline V CDR1 and CDR2: SEHNR, FQNEAQ (reference sequence). This CDR3 region has 14 residues. V was clipped by 5 bases and J by 7 bases, with 18 bases between them. The DNA for the CDR3 is TGTGCCAGCAGCGGGCCTGTCCCGCTTTTAGAGCAGTACTTC. It is translated as CASSGPVPLLEQYF.

The chain joins TRBV5-1 to TRBJ2-2, with TRBD1 matching 7 bases. The CDR3 covers 14 residues. Unmatched junction bases numbered 2, after V lost 5 bases and J lost 1 base. Germline V gene lookup returns CDR1 SGHRS and CDR2 YFSETQ. CDR3 sequence reads: CASRAGGNTGELFF. DNA of the CDR3: TGCGCCAGCAGGGCAGGGGGGAACACCGGGGAGCTGTTTTTT.

This clone was observed a handful of times. This chain connects TRBV10-3 to TRBJ2-3, with 8 bases lining up with TRBD2. CDR3 length: 13 amino acids. The V gene end was trimmed by 11 bases and the J gene end by 4 bases; junction bases not matched to a gene: 8. Germline values: CDR1 ENHRY, CDR2 SYGVKD. CDR3 coding DNA: TGTGCCTCACAGAGCGGGAGCGCAGATACGCAGTATTTT. Translated, it gives CASQSGSADTQYF.

This clone was detected a few times. The chain recombines TRBV10-3 with TRBJ2-2, with TRBD2 identical over 13 bases. From germline, CDR1 is ENHRY and CDR2 SYGVKD. The CDR3 loop spans 15 amino acids. Trimming removed 6 bases from V and 3 bases from J; junction bases left unmatched: 1. The CDR3: CAIRGLAGHTGELFF. The CDR3 region has the DNA TGTGCCATCAGGGGACTAGCGGGACACACCGGGGAGCTGTTTTTT.

The chain couples TRBV7-9 to TRBJ2-3, with TRBD2 matching over 11 bases. CDR3 length: 15 residues. Germline values: CDR1 SEHNR, CDR2 FQNEAQ (reference sequence). The ends lost 2 bases at V and 6 bases at J; junction bases unmatched: 4. CDR3 sequence reads: CASSLLAGGVDTQYF. CDR3 in DNA: TGTGCCAGCAGCTTACTAGCGGGAGGCGTTGATACGCAGTATTTT.

The chain uses TRBV5-1 and TRBJ1-1; 7 bases line up with TRBD1. V was clipped by 4 bases and J by 0 bases; unmatched bases: 12. The CDR3 contains 17 residues. Germline-derived CDR1 and CDR2 are SGHRS and YFSETQ. The CDR3 sequence is CASSPRTGMDMNTEAFF. The CDR3 bases are TGCGCCAGCAGCCCTAGGACAGGCATGGACATGAACACTGAAGCTTTCTTT.

This rearrangement joins TRBV11-3 to TRBJ2-5, with 8 positions matching TRBD2. Per the germline V gene, CDR1 is SGHNT and CDR2 is YENEEA. J was trimmed by 4 bases and V by 1 base; bases with no gene match: 2. CDR3 length: 14 amino acids. Here the CDR3 DNA reads TGTGCCAGCAGCTTAGCGGGGGGGGGAGAGACCCAGTACTTC. Translated: CASSLAGGGETQYF.

The chain combines TRBV24-1 with TRBJ2-2; 12 bases fit TRBD2. CDR3 size: 17 residues. Trimming at V came to 2 bases and at J to 2 bases, leaving 2 bases not matched to a gene. CDR1 and CDR2 from the germline V gene are KGHDR and SFDVKD. Here the CDR3 reads CATSDWTSGVNTGELFF. In DNA, the CDR3 is TGTGCCACCAGTGATTGGACTAGCGGGGTCAACACCGGGGAGCTGTTTTTT.

This rearrangement joins TRBV12-3 or TRBV12-4 to TRBJ2-3; D remains unclear. Trimming took 6 bases from V and 5 from J, leaving 9 bases between them. The CDR3 loop spans 12 amino acids. The CDR3 sequence: CASSTYLDTQYF. Here the CDR3 DNA reads TGTGCCAGCAGCACCTACCTAGATACGCAGTATTTT.

This clone was observed a handful of times. This chain connects TRBV5-6 to TRBJ2-7; D possibly corresponds to TRBD2 (5 bases). Trimming shortened V by 0 bases and J by 3 bases, and 10 bases separated the two germline ends. The CDR3 totals 14 residues. Germline-derived CDR1 and CDR2 are SGHDT and YYEEEE. In DNA, the CDR3 is TGTGCCAGCAGCTTGGTAGGGAGTAACTACGAGCAGTACTTC. Translating it yields CASSLVGSNYEQYF. Combining the CDR3 with reference TRBV5-6 and TRBJ2-7 gives the whole variable domain DAGVTQSPTHLIKTRGQQVTLRCSPKSGHDTVSWYQQALGQGPQFIFQYYEEEERQRGNFPDRFSGHQFPNYSSELNVNALLLGDSALYLCASSLVGSNYEQYFGPGTRLTVT.

In this sample, this clone turned up a few times. J is TRBJ1-1 and V is TRBV10-3; D might be TRBD1 (6 bases). V was trimmed by 7 bases and J by 4 bases, leaving 13 bases between them. Germline V lookup: CDR1 ENHRY, CDR2 SYGVKD. The CDR3 runs 13 residues. CDR3 nucleotide sequence: TGTGCCATCACCAGGGGAGGGGGCACTGAAGCTTTCTTT. This gives the protein CAITRGGGTEAFF.

V is TRBV3-1 (or the pseudogene TRBV3-2) and J is TRBJ2-3; 7 bases line up with TRBD2. The CDR3 contains 16 residues. The V and J ends lost 1 base and 0 bases, in that order; junction bases with no gene match: 4. Germline CDR1 is LGHDT and CDR2 is YNNKEL (reference sequence). The CDR3 DNA reads as TGTGCCAGCAGCCAAGCGGGGGGAGACAGCACAGATACGCAGTATTTT. The encoded protein is CASSQAGGDSTDTQYF.

V gene TRBV4-2 combines with J gene TRBJ2-1, with TRBD2 matching over 13 bases. CDR3 size: 14 residues. Germline CDR1 is LGHNA and CDR2 is YNFKEQ. Trimming cost V 4 bases and J 10 bases; bases outside gene matches: 4. The CDR3 bases are TGTGCCAGCAGCCTAGGGACTAGCGGGGCCGAGCAGTTCTTC. Amino acid sequence: CASSLGTSGAEQFF.

A few counts support this clone. This chain joins TRBV10-3 and TRBJ2-2; 7 bases agree with TRBD2. Per the germline V gene, CDR1 is ENHRY and CDR2 is SYGVKD. The CDR3 runs to 14 residues. With 10 bases clipped from V and 1 base from J, the junction kept 6 bases outside the gene matches. CDR3 DNA: TGTGCCACCAAGCGGGGAGAGAACACCGGGGAGCTGTTTTTT. This sequence encodes CATKRGENTGELFF.

CDR3 nucleotides: TGTGCCAGCAGCCCGAAACAGGGGGCGCGGGAGACCCAGTACTTC. Translation: CASSPKQGARETQYF. This chain links TRBV3-1 (or the pseudogene TRBV3-2) with TRBJ2-5; 9 nucleotides agree with TRBD1. This CDR3 region has 15 residues. V lost 4 bases and J lost 5; bases outside the gene matches: 8. Germline V lookup: CDR1 LGHDT, CDR2 YNNKEL (reference sequence).

The chain recombines TRBV9 with TRBJ1-1; D gene uncertain. There are 12 residues in the CDR3. V lost 3 bases and J lost 5, with 8 bases in between. Germline CDR1 reads SGDLS; CDR2 reads YYNGEE. In DNA, the CDR3 is TGTGCCAGCAGCGCGGGTGGGACTGAAGCTTTCTTT. Protein product: CASSAGGTEAFF.